This T cell receptor beta chain was sequenced in a study of Ad26.COV2.S vaccination and SARS-CoV-2 variants. Whole-study context: Donor was one of the participants in the Ad26.COV2.S arm of the COV1001 trial. In the study, Ad26.COV2.S was injected intramuscularly once, or twice 56 days apart. Study-level results: Recipients given vaccine exceeded placebo recipients in spike-specific TCR breadth.

The treatment denotes: around 19 received Ad26.COV2.S at low or high dose, single or two shots; 5 received placebo; per-sample allocation not given. Sampling took place 63 days after the first vaccine or placebo injection. J gave up 2 bases and V 5 bases, and 3 bases lay outside the gene matches. This CDR3 comprises 16 residues. Germline values: CDR1 SNHLY, CDR2 FYNNEI. The sample holds many counts of this clone. The antigen is unknown. Measured with immunoSEQ multiplex PCR; TCRdb has only the in-frame clones, and not every one. The data contain about 440,000 clones, 90% of them singletons. The TCR comes from a person aged 18-65 years who received the Ad26.COV2.S COVID-19 vaccine or a placebo. The sequencing used peripheral blood, collected in a trial of Ad26.COV2.S vaccine versus placebo. The chain couples TRBV2 to TRBJ1-4; 12 nucleotides align to TRBD1. Here the CDR3 reads CASSSGQGATNEKLFF. The CDR3 region has the DNA TGTGCCAGCAGTTCGGGACAGGGGGCGACTAATGAAAAACTGTTTTTT.